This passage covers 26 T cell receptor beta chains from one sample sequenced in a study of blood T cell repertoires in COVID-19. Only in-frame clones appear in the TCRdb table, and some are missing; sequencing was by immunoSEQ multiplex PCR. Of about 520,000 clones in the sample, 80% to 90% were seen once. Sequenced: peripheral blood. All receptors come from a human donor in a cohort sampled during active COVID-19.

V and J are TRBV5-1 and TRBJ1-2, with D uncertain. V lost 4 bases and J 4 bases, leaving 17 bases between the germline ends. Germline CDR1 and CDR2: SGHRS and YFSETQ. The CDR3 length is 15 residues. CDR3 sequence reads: CASSPDIFGSYGYTF. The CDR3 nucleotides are TGCGCCAGCAGCCCCGACATTTTTGGAAGCTATGGCTACACCTTC. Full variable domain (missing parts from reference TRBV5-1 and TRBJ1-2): KAGVTQTPRYLIKTRGQQVTLSCSPISGHRSVSWYQQTPGQGLQFLFEYFSETQRNKGNFPGRFSGRQFSNSRSEMNVSTLELGDSALYLCASSPDIFGSYGYTFGSGTRLTVV.

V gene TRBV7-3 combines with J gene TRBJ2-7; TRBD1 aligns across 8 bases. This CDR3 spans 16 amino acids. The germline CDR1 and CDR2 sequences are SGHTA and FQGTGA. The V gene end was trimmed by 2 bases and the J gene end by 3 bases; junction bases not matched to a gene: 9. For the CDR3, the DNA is TGTGCCAGCAGCTTATCGAACTCCGGACAGGGCTACGAGCAGTACTTC. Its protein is CASSLSNSGQGYEQYF.

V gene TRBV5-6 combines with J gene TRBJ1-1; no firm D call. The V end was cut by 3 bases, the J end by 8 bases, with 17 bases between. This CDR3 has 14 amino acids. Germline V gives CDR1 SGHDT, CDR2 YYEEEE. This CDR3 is CASSSRLGVSEAFF. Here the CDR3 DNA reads TGTGCCAGCAGCTCCCGCCTTGGAGTTTCGGAAGCTTTCTTT.

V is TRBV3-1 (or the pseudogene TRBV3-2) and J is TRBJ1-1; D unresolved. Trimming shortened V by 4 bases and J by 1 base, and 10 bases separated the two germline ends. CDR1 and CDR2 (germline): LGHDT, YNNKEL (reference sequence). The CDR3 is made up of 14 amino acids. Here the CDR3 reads CASSPRAPNTEAFF. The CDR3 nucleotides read TGTGCCAGCAGCCCGCGAGCCCCGAACACTGAAGCTTTCTTT.

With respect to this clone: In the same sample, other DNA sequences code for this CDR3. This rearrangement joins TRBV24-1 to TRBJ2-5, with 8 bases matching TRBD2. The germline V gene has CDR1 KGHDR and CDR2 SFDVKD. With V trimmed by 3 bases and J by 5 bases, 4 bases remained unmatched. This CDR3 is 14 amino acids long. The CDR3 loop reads CATSDPRGGETQYF. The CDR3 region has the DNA TGTGCCACCAGTGATCCTCGGGGGGGGGAGACCCAGTACTTC.

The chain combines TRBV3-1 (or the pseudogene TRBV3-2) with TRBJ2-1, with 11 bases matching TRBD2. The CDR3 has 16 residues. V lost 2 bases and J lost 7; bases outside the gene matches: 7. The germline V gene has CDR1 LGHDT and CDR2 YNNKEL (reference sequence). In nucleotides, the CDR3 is TGTGCCAGCAGCCAACGTAGCGGGAGGGCCTTAAATGAGCAGTTCTTC. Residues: CASSQRSGRALNEQFF.

The CDR3 reads CASSLGHSFSYNSPLHF. The CDR3 region has the DNA TGTGCCAGCAGCCTGGGACATTCCTTCTCCTATAATTCACCCCTCCACTTT. The chain employs TRBV14 and TRBJ1-6, with D possibly being TRBD1 (6 bases). CDR1 is SGHDN, CDR2 FVKESK, per germline. This CDR3 contains 17 residues. Trimming removed 4 bases at V and 0 bases at J, with 13 bases between.

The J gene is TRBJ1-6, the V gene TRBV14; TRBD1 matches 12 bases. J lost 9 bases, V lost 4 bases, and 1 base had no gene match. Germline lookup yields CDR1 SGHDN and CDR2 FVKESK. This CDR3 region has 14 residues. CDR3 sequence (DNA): TGTGCCAGCAGCCCGGGACAGGGGGCTTCACCCCTCCACTTT. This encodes CASSPGQGASPLHF.

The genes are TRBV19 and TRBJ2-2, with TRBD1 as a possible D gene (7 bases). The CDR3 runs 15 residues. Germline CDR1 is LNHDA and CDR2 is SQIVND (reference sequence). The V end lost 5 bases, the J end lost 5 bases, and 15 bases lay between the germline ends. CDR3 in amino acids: CASSPRQGGTGELFF. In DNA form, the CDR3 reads TGTGCCAGTAGTCCTCGACAGGGAGGAACCGGGGAGCTGTTTTTT. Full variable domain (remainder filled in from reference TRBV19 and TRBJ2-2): DGGITQSPKYLFRKEGQNVTLSCEQNLNHDAMYWYRQDPGQGLRLIYYSQIVNDFQKGDIAEGYSVSREKKESFPLTVTSAQKNPTAFYLCASSPRQGGTGELFFGEGSRLTVL.

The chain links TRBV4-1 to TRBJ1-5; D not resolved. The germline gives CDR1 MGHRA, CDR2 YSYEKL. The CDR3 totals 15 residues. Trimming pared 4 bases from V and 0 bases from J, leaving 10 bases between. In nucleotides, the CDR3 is TGCGCCAGCAGCCTAATACACCCTAGCAATCAGCCCCAGCATTTT. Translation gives CASSLIHPSNQPQHF.

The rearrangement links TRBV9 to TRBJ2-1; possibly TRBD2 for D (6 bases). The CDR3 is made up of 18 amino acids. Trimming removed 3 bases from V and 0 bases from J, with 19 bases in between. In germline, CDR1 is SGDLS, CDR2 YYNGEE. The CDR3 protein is CASSALSPSVPSYNEQFF. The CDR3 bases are TGTGCCAGCAGCGCCCTATCGCCTAGCGTACCCTCCTACAATGAGCAGTTCTTC.

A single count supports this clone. The CDR3 region is CASSIAASGVQETQYF. CDR3 DNA: TGTGCCAGTAGTATAGCGGCTAGCGGGGTCCAAGAGACCCAGTACTTC. The V gene is TRBV19, the J gene TRBJ2-5; the match to TRBD2 covers 9 bases. Germline trimming cut 1 base from V and 1 base from J; bases unmatched to any gene: 4. The V gene's germline CDR1 is LNHDA and CDR2 SQIVND (reference sequence). CDR3 length: 16 residues.

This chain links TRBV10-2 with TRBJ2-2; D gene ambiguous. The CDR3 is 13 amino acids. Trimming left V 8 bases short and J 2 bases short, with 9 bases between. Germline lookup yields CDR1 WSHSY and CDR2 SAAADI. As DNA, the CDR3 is TGCGCCAGCGGCTCGACAAACACCGGGGAGCTGTTTTTT. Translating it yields CASGSTNTGELFF.

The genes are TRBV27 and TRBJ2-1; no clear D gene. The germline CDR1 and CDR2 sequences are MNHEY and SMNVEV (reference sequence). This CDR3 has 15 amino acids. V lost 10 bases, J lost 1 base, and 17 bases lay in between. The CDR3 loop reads CATRAREKSYNEQFF. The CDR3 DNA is TGTGCCACCCGCGCCCGTGAAAAGTCCTACAATGAGCAGTTCTTC.

This CDR3 reads CASSPIGTGAAAGEKLFF. The CDR3, as DNA: TGTGCCAGCAGCCCAATCGGGACAGGGGCCGCCGCAGGGGAAAAACTGTTTTTT. The chain has TRBV7-9 and TRBJ1-4, with 10 nucleotides matching TRBD1. The V gene's germline CDR1 is SEHNR and CDR2 FQNEAQ (reference sequence). The CDR3 is made up of 18 amino acids. After removal of 5 bases from V and 8 bases from J, the junction contained 17 bases not matched to a gene.

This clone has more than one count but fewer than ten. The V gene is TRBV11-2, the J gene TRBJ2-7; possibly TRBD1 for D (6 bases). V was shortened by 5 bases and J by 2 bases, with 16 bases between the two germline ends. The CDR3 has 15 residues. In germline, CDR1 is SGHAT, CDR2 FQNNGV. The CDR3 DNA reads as TGTGCCAGCAGCCCACTACAGGGATCCACCTACGAGCAGTACTTC. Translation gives CASSPLQGSTYEQYF.

The chain's CDR3 is CASGASGTKNIQYF. For the CDR3, the DNA is TGTGCCAGTGGGGCTAGCGGGACCAAAAACATTCAGTACTTC. The chain employs TRBV6-5 and TRBJ2-4; 9 positions agree with TRBD2. With 9 bases clipped from V and 2 bases from J, the junction kept 5 bases outside the gene matches. This CDR3 comprises 14 residues. The germline CDR1 and CDR2 sequences are MNHEY and SVGAGI.

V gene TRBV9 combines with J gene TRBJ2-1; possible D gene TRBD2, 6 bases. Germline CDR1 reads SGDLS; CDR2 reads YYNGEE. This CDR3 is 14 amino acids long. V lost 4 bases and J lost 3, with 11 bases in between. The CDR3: CASSLREFYNEQFF. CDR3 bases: TGTGCCAGCAGCTTGCGGGAATTCTACAATGAGCAGTTCTTC.

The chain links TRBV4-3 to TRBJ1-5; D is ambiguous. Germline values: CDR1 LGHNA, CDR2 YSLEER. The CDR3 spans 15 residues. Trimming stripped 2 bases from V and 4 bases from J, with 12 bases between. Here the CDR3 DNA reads TGCGCCAGCAGCCAAAATCCAGGAACAAATCAGCCCCAGCATTTT. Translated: CASSQNPGTNQPQHF.

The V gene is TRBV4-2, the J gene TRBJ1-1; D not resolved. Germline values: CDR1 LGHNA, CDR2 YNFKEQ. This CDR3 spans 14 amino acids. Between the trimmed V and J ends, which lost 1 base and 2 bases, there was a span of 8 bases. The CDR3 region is CASSQGRVNTEAFF. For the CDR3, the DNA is TGTGCCAGCAGCCAAGGGCGGGTTAACACTGAAGCTTTCTTT.

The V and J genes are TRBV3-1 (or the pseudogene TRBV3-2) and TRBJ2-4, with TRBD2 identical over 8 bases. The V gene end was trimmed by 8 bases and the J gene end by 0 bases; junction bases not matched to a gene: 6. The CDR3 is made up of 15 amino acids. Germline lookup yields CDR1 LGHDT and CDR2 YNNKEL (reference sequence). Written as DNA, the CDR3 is TGTGCCAGCTCGACTAGCGTTATAGCCAAAAACATTCAGTACTTC. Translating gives CASSTSVIAKNIQYF.

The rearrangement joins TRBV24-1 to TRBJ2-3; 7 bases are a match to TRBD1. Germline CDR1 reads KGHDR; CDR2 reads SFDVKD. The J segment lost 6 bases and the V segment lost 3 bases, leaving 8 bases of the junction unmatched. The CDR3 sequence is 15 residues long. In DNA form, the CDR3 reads TGTGCCACCAGTGATCCGCGACAGGGAGAGGATACGCAGTATTTT. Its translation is CATSDPRQGEDTQYF.

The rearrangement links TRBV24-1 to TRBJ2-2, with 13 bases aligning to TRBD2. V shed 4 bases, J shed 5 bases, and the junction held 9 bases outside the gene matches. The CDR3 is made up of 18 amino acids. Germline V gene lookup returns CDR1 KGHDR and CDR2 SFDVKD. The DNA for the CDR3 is TGTGCCACCAGTGACCAACCGGGACTAGCGGGACGGACCGGGGAGCTGTTTTTT. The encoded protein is CATSDQPGLAGRTGELFF.

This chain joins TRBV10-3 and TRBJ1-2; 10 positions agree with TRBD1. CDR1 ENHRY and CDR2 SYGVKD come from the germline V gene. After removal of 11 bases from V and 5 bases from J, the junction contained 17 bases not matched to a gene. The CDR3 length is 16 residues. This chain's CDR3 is CAATEHPGQGSYGYTF. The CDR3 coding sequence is TGTGCCGCAACCGAACATCCGGGACAGGGGTCTTATGGCTACACCTTC.

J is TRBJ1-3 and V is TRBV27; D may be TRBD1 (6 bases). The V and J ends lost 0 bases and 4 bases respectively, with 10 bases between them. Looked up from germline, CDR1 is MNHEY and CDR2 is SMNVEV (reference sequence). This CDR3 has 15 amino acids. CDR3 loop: CASSLSTGVGNTIYF. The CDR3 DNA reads TGTGCCAGCAGTTTATCGACAGGCGTCGGAAACACCATATATTTT.

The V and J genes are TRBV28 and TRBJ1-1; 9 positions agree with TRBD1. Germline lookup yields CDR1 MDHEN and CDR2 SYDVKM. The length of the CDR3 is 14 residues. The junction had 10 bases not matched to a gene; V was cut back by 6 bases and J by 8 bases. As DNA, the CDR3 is TGTGCCAGCAGCCCAAACTTAGGACAGGGGGAAGCTTTCTTT. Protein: CASSPNLGQGEAFF.